A selection of T cell receptor beta chains follows, all from one sample in a study of response to subunit inactivated influenza vaccine. Using its own MiXCR run on the RT-PCR reads, TCRdb lists one record per CDR3 protein. The sample shows about 570,000 distinct CDR3 sequences, 10% to 12% of them seen only once. These same data were also listed under a study on T cells expressing NK-cell markers.

The material was PBMCs from blood, obtained on the day of vaccination. The receptors originated from a man in his forties or fifties who received an inactivated influenza vaccine. The CDR3 runs from the conserved cysteine through the conserved F or W. Fields, in order: clone size, J gene, D gene, V gene, CDR3 protein, CDR3 DNA. A D gene is named only where the DNA matches it firmly. For some rows the clone size is stated as once, few or many, or as a class when expanded; others skip it.

abundance: few
j_gene: TRBJ2-2
d_gene: .
v_gene: TRBV6-1
CDR3aa: CASRDLPGPRSGELFF
CDR3nt: TGTGCCAGCAGGGACCTACCGGGACCTCGGAGCGGGGAGCTGTTTTTT

abundance: .
j_gene: TRBJ2-7
d_gene: TRBD2
v_gene: TRBV28
CDR3aa: CASSRTSGGIPYEQYF
CDR3nt: TGTGCCAGCAGCAGGACTAGCGGGGGGATTCCCTACGAGCAGTACTTC

abundance: few
j_gene: TRBJ2-7
d_gene: .
v_gene: TRBV27
CDR3aa: CASSPQAGLEGSEYF
CDR3nt: TGTGCCAGCAGTCCCCAGGCAGGGCTAGAAGGGTCAGAGTACTTC

abundance: many
j_gene: TRBJ1-2
d_gene: .
v_gene: TRBV20-1
CDR3aa: CSATIVRQRYYGYTF
CDR3nt: TGCAGTGCAACCATCGTGAGACAGAGGTACTATGGCTACACCTTC

abundance: many
j_gene: TRBJ1-5
d_gene: .
v_gene: TRBV20-1
CDR3aa: CSADDSESNQPQHF
CDR3nt: TGCAGTGCTGATGACTCTGAGAGCAATCAGCCCCAGCATTTT

abundance: many
j_gene: TRBJ1-4
d_gene: .
v_gene: TRBV28
CDR3aa: CASSLAQGGEKLFF
CDR3nt: TGTGCCAGCAGTTTAGCACAGGGAGGAGAAAAACTGTTTTTT

abundance: .
j_gene: TRBJ2-2
d_gene: .
v_gene: TRBV12-3/TRBV12-4
CDR3aa: CASSLPIAANTGELFF
CDR3nt: TGTGCCAGCAGTCTCCCCATAGCCGCAAACACCGGGGAGCTGTTTTTT

abundance: few
j_gene: TRBJ2-1
d_gene: .
v_gene: TRBV7-2
CDR3aa: CASSLTWDLTWNNEQFF
CDR3nt: TGTGCCAGCAGCTTAACCTGGGACTTGACTTGGAACAATGAGCAGTTCTTC

abundance: .
j_gene: TRBJ2-5
d_gene: .
v_gene: TRBV7-8
CDR3aa: CASSAPGPSGETQYF
CDR3nt: TGTGCCAGCAGCGCACCGGGACCCAGCGGAGAGACCCAGTACTTC

abundance: few
j_gene: TRBJ1-4
d_gene: .
v_gene: TRBV7-9
CDR3aa: CASSLQGTSEKLFF
CDR3nt: TGTGCCAGCAGCCTCCAGGGGACCTCTGAAAAACTGTTTTTT

abundance: many
j_gene: TRBJ2-2
d_gene: TRBD2
v_gene: TRBV3-1
CDR3aa: CASSQRTSPLLGELFF
CDR3nt: TGTGCCAGCAGCCAGCGGACTAGCCCCCTTTTGGGGGAGCTGTTTTTT

abundance: few
j_gene: TRBJ2-2
d_gene: .
v_gene: TRBV6-5
CDR3aa: CASSFKGGNTGELFF
CDR3nt: TGTGCCAGCAGTTTCAAAGGGGGGAACACCGGGGAGCTGTTTTTT

abundance: many
j_gene: TRBJ1-5
d_gene: TRBD1
v_gene: TRBV27
CDR3aa: CASSLSRTGASNQPQHF
CDR3nt: TGTGCCAGCAGTTTATCCCGGACAGGGGCTAGCAATCAGCCCCAGCATTTT

abundance: few
j_gene: TRBJ2-3
d_gene: TRBD2
v_gene: TRBV20-1
CDR3aa: CSALGAGGYADTQYF
CDR3nt: TGCAGTGCCTTAGGAGCGGGAGGGTACGCAGATACGCAGTATTTT

abundance: many
j_gene: TRBJ2-5
d_gene: .
v_gene: TRBV2
CDR3aa: CASSEPGALKTRQETQYF
CDR3nt: TGTGCCAGCAGTGAACCAGGGGCGCTCAAAACACGCCAAGAGACCCAGTACTTC

abundance: .
j_gene: TRBJ2-5
d_gene: .
v_gene: TRBV5-1
CDR3aa: CASSWGSGHGQETQYF
CDR3nt: TGCGCCAGCAGTTGGGGTTCTGGGCATGGGCAAGAGACCCAGTACTTC

abundance: many
j_gene: TRBJ1-2
d_gene: TRBD1
v_gene: TRBV4-1
CDR3aa: CASSQGQGNNYGYTF
CDR3nt: TGCGCCAGCAGCCAGGGACAGGGAAATAACTATGGCTACACCTTC

abundance: few
j_gene: TRBJ2-3
d_gene: TRBD2
v_gene: TRBV4-1
CDR3aa: CASSSLSLAEDTQYF
CDR3nt: TGCGCCAGCAGCTCCCTGTCGCTAGCGGAAGATACGCAGTATTTT

abundance: .
j_gene: TRBJ2-2
d_gene: .
v_gene: TRBV28
CDR3aa: CASTRGTVNTGELFF
CDR3nt: TGTGCCAGCACCCGGGGCACGGTGAACACCGGGGAGCTGTTTTTT

abundance: many
j_gene: TRBJ1-1
d_gene: TRBD1
v_gene: TRBV5-1
CDR3aa: CASSWDRNTEAFF
CDR3nt: TGCGCCAGCAGCTGGGACAGGAACACTGAAGCTTTCTTT

abundance: .
j_gene: TRBJ1-2
d_gene: TRBD1
v_gene: TRBV5-5
CDR3aa: CASSFDRGELYTF
CDR3nt: TGTGCCAGCAGCTTTGACAGGGGTGAGCTCTACACCTTC

abundance: few
j_gene: TRBJ2-7
d_gene: TRBD2
v_gene: TRBV6-2/TRBV6-3
CDR3aa: CASSRWLSGLARYYEQYF
CDR3nt: TGTGCCAGCAGTCGATGGCTTTCCGGACTAGCGCGTTACTACGAGCAGTACTTC

abundance: .
j_gene: TRBJ2-3
d_gene: .
v_gene: TRBV12-3/TRBV12-4
CDR3aa: CASSLRIYSTDTQYF
CDR3nt: TGTGCCAGCAGCCTTCGGATTTATAGCACAGATACGCAGTATTTT

abundance: few
j_gene: TRBJ2-3
d_gene: .
v_gene: TRBV5-5
CDR3aa: CASSKGRFADTQYF
CDR3nt: TGTGCCAGCAGCAAGGGCCGGTTTGCAGATACGCAGTATTTT

abundance: few
j_gene: TRBJ2-5
d_gene: .
v_gene: TRBV7-2
CDR3aa: CASSLSDWVETQYF
CDR3nt: TGTGCCAGCAGCTTGTCGGATTGGGTGGAGACCCAGTACTTC

abundance: .
j_gene: TRBJ1-5
d_gene: TRBD1
v_gene: TRBV6-2/TRBV6-3
CDR3aa: CASSLSRTGGTNQPQHF
CDR3nt: TGTGCCAGCAGCCTTTCTCGGACAGGGGGCACCAATCAGCCCCAGCATTTT

abundance: many
j_gene: TRBJ1-4
d_gene: .
v_gene: TRBV28
CDR3aa: CASSSSQGPHEKLFF
CDR3nt: TGTGCCAGCAGTTCCTCACAAGGGCCGCATGAAAAACTGTTTTTT

abundance: .
j_gene: TRBJ2-5
d_gene: .
v_gene: TRBV6-5
CDR3aa: CASRLGLGTQYF
CDR3nt: TGTGCCAGCAGACTCGGGTTGGGGACCCAGTACTTC

abundance: few
j_gene: TRBJ2-7
d_gene: TRBD2
v_gene: TRBV20-1
CDR3aa: CSAGLAHPYEQYF
CDR3nt: TGCAGTGCCGGACTAGCGCACCCCTACGAGCAGTACTTC

abundance: few
j_gene: TRBJ2-2
d_gene: .
v_gene: TRBV9
CDR3aa: CASSVAAYTGELFF
CDR3nt: TGTGCCAGCAGCGTAGCAGCTTACACCGGGGAGCTGTTTTTT

abundance: many
j_gene: TRBJ2-7
d_gene: TRBD1
v_gene: TRBV29-1
CDR3aa: CSVETGYNEQYF
CDR3nt: TGCAGCGTTGAGACAGGGTATAACGAGCAGTACTTC

abundance: few
j_gene: TRBJ2-5
d_gene: TRBD1
v_gene: TRBV4-2
CDR3aa: CASSRIKTGGFQETQYF
CDR3nt: TGTGCCAGCAGCCGGATAAAGACAGGGGGTTTCCAAGAGACCCAGTACTTC

abundance: .
j_gene: TRBJ2-1
d_gene: TRBD2
v_gene: TRBV12-3/TRBV12-4
CDR3aa: CASSLGLRRGAREEQFF
CDR3nt: TGTGCCAGCAGTTTGGGTCTCCGGCGGGGGGCTCGCGAAGAGCAGTTCTTC

abundance: few
j_gene: TRBJ2-7
d_gene: TRBD2
v_gene: TRBV7-9
CDR3aa: CASSLSTSATYEQYF
CDR3nt: TGTGCCAGCAGCTTATCGACTAGCGCTACCTACGAGCAGTACTTC

abundance: many
j_gene: TRBJ2-6
d_gene: TRBD1
v_gene: TRBV10-3
CDR3aa: CAISGGQGRSGANVLTF
CDR3nt: TGTGCCATCAGTGGGGGACAGGGGCGCTCTGGGGCCAACGTCCTGACTTTC